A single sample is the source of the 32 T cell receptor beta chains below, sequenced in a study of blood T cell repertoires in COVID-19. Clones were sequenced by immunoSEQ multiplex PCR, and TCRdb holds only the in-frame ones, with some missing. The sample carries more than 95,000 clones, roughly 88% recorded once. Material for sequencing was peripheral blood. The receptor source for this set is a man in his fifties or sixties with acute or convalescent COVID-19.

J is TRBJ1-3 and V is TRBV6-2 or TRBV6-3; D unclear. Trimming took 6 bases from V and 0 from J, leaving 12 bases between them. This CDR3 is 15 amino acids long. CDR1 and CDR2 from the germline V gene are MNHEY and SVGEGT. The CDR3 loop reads CASSSTGLSGNTIYF. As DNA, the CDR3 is TGTGCCAGCAGCTCCACCGGACTCTCTGGAAACACCATATATTTT.

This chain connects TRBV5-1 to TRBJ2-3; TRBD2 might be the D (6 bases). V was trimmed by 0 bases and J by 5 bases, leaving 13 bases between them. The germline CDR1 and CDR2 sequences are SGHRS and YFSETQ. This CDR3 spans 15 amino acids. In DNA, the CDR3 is TGCGCCAGCAGCTTGGCCGGGACTCGGGGAGATACGCAGTATTTT. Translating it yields CASSLAGTRGDTQYF.

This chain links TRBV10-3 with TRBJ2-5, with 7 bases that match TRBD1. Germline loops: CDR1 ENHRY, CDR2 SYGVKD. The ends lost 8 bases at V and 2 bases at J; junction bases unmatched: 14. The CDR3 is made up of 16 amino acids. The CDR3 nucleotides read TGTGCCATCCCCAATGGGGGACAGCGAAGACAAGAGACCCAGTACTTC. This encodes CAIPNGGQRRQETQYF.

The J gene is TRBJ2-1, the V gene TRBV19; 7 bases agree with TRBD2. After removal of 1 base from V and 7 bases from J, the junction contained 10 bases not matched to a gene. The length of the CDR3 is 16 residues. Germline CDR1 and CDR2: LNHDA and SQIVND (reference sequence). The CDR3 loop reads CASSIGLARGWNEQFF. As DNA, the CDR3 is TGTGCCAGTAGTATAGGACTAGCCAGAGGATGGAATGAGCAGTTCTTC.

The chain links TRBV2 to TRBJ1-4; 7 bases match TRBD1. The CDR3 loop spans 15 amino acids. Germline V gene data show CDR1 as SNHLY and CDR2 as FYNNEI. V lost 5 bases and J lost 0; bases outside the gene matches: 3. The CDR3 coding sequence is TGTGCCAGCAGTCGACAGGGAGCAACTAATGAAAAACTGTTTTTT. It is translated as CASSRQGATNEKLFF.

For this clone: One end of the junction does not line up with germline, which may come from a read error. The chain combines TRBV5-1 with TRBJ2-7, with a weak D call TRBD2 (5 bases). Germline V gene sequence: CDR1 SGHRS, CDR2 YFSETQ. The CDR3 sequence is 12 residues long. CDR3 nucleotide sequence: TGCGCCAGCAGCTTGTCTGGGGTCGAGGGAATTTTC. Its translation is CASSLSGVEGIF.

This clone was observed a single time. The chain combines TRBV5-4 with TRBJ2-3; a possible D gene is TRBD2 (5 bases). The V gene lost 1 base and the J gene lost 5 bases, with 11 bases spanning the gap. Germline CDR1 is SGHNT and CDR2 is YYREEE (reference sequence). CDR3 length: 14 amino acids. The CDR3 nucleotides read TGTGCCAGCAGCTTGATCCTAGCTGGAGATACGCAGTATTTT. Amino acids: CASSLILAGDTQYF. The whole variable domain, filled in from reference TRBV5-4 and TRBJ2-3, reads ETGVTQSPTHLIKTRGQQVTLRCSSQSGHNTVSWYQQALGQGPQFIFQYYREEENGRGNFPPRFSGLQFPNYSSELNVNALELDDSALYLCASSLILAGDTQYFGPGTRLTVL.

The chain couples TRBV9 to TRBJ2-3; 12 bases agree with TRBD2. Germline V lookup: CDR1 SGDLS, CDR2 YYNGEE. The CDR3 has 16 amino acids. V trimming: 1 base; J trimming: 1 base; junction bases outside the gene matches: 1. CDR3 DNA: TGTGCCAGCAGCGTATCTAGCGGGGGGGGCACAGATACGCAGTATTTT. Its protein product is CASSVSSGGGTDTQYF.

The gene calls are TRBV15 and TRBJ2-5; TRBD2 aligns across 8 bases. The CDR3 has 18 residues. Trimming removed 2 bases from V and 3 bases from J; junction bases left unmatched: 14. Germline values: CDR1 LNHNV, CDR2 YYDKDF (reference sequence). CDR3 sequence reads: CATSRSPSGRGSEETQYF. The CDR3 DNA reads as TGTGCCACCAGCAGATCCCCGAGCGGGAGAGGTTCGGAAGAGACCCAGTACTTC.

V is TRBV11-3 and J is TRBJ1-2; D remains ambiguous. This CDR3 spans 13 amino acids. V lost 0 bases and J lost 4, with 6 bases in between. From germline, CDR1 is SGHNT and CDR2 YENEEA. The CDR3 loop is CASSLDPGYGYTF. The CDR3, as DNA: TGTGCCAGCAGCTTAGATCCGGGCTATGGCTACACCTTC.

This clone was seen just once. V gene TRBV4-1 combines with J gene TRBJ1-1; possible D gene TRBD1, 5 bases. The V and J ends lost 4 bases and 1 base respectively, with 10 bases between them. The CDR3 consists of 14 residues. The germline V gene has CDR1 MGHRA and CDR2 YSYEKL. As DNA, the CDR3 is TGCGCCAGCAGCCCTTTTCAGGGGAACACTGAAGCTTTCTTT. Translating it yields CASSPFQGNTEAFF.

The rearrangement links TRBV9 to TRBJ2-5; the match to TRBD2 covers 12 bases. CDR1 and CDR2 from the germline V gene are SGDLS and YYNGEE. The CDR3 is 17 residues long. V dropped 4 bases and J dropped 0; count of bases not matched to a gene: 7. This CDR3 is CASSSLGTSGHQETQYF. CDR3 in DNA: TGTGCCAGCAGCTCACTGGGGACTAGCGGGCACCAAGAGACCCAGTACTTC. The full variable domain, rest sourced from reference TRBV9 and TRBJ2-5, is DSGVTQTPKHLITATGQRVTLRCSPRSGDLSVYWYQQSLDQGLQFLIQYYNGEERAKGNILERFSAQQFPDLHSELNLSSLELGDSALYFCASSSLGTSGHQETQYFGPGTRLLVL.

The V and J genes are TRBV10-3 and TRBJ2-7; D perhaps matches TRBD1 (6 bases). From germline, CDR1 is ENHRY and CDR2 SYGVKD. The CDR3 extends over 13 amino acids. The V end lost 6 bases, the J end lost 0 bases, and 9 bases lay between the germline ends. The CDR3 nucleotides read TGTGCCATCAGCCGGGACACCTCCTACGAGCAGTACTTC. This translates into CAISRDTSYEQYF.

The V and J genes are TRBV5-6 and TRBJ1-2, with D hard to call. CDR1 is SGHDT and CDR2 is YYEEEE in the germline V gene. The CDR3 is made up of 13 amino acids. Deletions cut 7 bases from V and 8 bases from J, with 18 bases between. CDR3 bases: TGTGCCAGCTGTCTACGGGATAGCATCGGCTACACCTTC. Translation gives CASCLRDSIGYTF.

The CDR3 DNA sequence: TGTGCCAGCAGCAGCACAGGGGTTGCTGGCTACACCTTC. Its translation: CASSSTGVAGYTF. The chain is built from TRBV6-5 and TRBJ1-2; TRBD1 agrees at 7 bases. The CDR3 extends over 13 amino acids. From germline, CDR1 is MNHEY and CDR2 SVGAGI. Trimming cost V 6 bases and J 7 bases; bases outside gene matches: 8.

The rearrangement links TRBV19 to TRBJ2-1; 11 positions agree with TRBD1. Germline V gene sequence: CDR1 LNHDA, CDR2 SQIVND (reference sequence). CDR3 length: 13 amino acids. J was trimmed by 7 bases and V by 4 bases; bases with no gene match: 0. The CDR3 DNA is TGTGCCAGTAGTAGGGACAGGGGGAATGAGCAGTTCTTC. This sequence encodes CASSRDRGNEQFF.

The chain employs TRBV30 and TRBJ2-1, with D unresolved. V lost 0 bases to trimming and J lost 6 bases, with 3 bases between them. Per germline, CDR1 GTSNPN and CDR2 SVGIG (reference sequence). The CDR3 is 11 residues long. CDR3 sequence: CAWSVRNEQFF. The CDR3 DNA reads TGTGCCTGGAGTGTCCGCAATGAGCAGTTCTTC.

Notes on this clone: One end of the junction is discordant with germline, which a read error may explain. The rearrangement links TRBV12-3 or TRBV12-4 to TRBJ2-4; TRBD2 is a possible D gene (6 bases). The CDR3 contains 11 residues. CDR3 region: CASSLGAGSFF. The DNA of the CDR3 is TGTGCCAGCAGTTTGGGAGCGGGTAGTTTCTTC.

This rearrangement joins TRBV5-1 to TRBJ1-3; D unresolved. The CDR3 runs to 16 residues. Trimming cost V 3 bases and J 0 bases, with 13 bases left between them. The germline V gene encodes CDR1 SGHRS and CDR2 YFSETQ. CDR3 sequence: CASSSGQRSSGNTIYF. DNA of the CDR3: TGCGCCAGCAGCTCCGGCCAGCGGAGCTCTGGAAACACCATATATTTT.

The CDR3 DNA is TGTGCCAGCACCCTCAACAGGGGTGGCCAGCCCCAGCATTTT. Protein product: CASTLNRGGQPQHF. The J gene is TRBJ1-5, the V gene TRBV2, with 7 bases that match TRBD1. The ends lost 7 bases at V and 7 bases at J; junction bases unmatched: 10. This CDR3 comprises 14 residues. The V gene's germline CDR1 is SNHLY and CDR2 FYNNEI. The full variable domain, rest sourced from reference TRBV2 and TRBJ1-5, is EPEVTQTPSHQVTQMGQEVILRCVPISNHLYFYWYRQILGQKVEFLVSFYNNEISEKSEIFDDQFSVERPDGSNFTLKIRSTKLEDSAMYFCASTLNRGGQPQHFGDGTRLSIL.

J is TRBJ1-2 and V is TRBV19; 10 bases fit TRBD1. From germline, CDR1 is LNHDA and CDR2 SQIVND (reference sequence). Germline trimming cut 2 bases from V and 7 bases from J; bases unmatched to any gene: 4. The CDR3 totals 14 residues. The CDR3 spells CASSITWTGGGYTF. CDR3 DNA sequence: TGTGCCAGTAGTATAACATGGACAGGGGGTGGCTACACCTTC.

The CDR3 DNA reads as TGTGCCAGCTCACCCGGGACAGCCTTGACTAACTATGGCTACACCTTC. Amino acids: CASSPGTALTNYGYTF. V is TRBV18 and J is TRBJ1-2; 7 nucleotides agree with TRBD1. The CDR3 runs 16 residues. Trimming at V came to 3 bases and at J to 0 bases, leaving 7 bases not matched to a gene. Looked up from germline, CDR1 is KGHSH and CDR2 is LQKENI.

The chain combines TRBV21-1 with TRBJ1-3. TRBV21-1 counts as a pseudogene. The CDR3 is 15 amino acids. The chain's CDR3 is CASIGGGTSGNTIYF. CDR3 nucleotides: TGTGCCAGCATCGGGGGAGGAACCTCTGGAAACACCATATATTTT.

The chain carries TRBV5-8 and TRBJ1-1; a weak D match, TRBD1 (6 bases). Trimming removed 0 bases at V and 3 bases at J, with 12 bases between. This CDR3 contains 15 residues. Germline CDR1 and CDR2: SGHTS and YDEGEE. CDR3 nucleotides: TGTGCCAGCAGCTTGGCACAGGGAGGGCACACTGAAGCTTTCTTT. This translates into CASSLAQGGHTEAFF.

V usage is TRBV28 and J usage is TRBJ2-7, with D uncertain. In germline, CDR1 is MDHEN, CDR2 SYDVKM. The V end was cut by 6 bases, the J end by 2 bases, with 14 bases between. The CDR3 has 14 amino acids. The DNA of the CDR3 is TGTGCCAGCAGCCCTGTCCAGTACACCTACGAGCAGTACTTC. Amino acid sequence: CASSPVQYTYEQYF.

DNA for the CDR3: TGTGCCAGCAGCTTAGGACAGGGGGCCGGCGAGCAGTACTTC. This codes for CASSLGQGAGEQYF. The V gene is TRBV7-2, the J gene TRBJ2-7; 10 positions match TRBD1. There are 14 residues in the CDR3. V was clipped by 1 base and J by 6 bases; unmatched bases: 3. CDR1 SGHTA and CDR2 FQGNSA come from the germline V gene.

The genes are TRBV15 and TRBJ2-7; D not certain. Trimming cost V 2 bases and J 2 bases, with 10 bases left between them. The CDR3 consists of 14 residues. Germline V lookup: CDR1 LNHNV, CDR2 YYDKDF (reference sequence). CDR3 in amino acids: CATSRLVFPYEQYF. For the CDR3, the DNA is TGTGCCACCAGCAGACTAGTCTTTCCCTACGAGCAGTACTTC.

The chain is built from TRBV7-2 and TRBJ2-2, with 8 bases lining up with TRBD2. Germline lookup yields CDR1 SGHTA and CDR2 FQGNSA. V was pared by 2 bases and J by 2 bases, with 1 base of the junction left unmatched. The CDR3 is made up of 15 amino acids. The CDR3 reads CASSLTSGNTGELFF. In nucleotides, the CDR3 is TGTGCCAGCAGCTTAACTAGCGGTAACACCGGGGAGCTGTTTTTT.

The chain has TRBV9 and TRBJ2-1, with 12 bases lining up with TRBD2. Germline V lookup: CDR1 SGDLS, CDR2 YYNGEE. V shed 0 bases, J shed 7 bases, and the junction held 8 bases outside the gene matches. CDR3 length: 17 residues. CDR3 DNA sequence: TGTGCCAGCAGCGTAGTGTCTAGCGGGAGGGCAGGGAATGAGCAGTTCTTC. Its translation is CASSVVSSGRAGNEQFF.

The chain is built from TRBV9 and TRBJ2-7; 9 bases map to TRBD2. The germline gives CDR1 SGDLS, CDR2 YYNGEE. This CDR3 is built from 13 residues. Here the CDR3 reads CARTGLAPYEQYF. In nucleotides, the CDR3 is TGTGCGAGAACGGGACTAGCTCCCTACGAGCAGTACTTC.

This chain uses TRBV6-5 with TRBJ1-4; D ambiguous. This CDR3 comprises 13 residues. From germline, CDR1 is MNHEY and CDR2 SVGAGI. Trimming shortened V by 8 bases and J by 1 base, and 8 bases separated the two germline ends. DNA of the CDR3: TGTGCCAGCTCGCGGGGAACTAATGAAAAACTGTTTTTT. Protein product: CASSRGTNEKLFF.

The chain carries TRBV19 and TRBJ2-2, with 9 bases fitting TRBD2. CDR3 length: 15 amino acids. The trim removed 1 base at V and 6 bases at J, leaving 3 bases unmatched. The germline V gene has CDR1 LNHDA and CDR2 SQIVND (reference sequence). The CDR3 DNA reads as TGTGCCAGTAGTATAGCGGGACTAGCTGCCGGGGAGCTGTTTTTT. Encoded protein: CASSIAGLAAGELFF.